This T cell receptor beta chain comes out of a study of T-cell reconstitution after alpha-beta-depleted transplantation in children. Unique molecular identifiers were incorporated into the prepared TCRbeta library. TCRdb used MiXCR to reprocess the PCR reads, holding one entry per CDR3 protein. The repertoire holds some 300,000 distinct CDR3 sequences, with 10% as singletons. This clonotype has just a few counts. CDR1 and CDR2 (germline): SGHTA, FQGNSA. Trimming at V came to 2 bases and at J to 4 bases, leaving 7 bases not matched to a gene. This CDR3 region has 17 residues. The receptor was derived from a human donor who donated a stem cell graft to a child with acute lymphoblastic leukemia. This chain joins TRBV7-2 and TRBJ1-6; TRBD1 agrees at 8 bases. The sequencing used PBMCs from the stem cell graft donor, collected from the stem cell graft. CDR3 nucleotides: TGTGCCAGCAGCTTAACGGACAGGGTCCTATATAATTCACCCCTCCACTTT. It encodes CASSLTDRVLYNSPLHF.